This TCR beta chain was retrieved from a study of Tregs in tolerant kidney transplant recipients. At the level of the study: Recipient cells were told from donor cells by antibody staining.

About this clone itself: The antigen is undetermined.

TCRdb keeps only in-frame clones here, not all; method: immunoSEQ multiplex PCR. Among approximately 45,000 clones listed, just under 97% were seen once. The germline V and J ends were trimmed by 0 bases and 0 bases, with 8 bases remaining between them. From germline, CDR1 is MGHRA and CDR2 YSYEKL. The CDR3 covers 16 residues. The TCR sequence derives from a human donor in good health. This chain joins TRBV4-1 and TRBJ2-2; possible D gene TRBD2, 6 bases. Source material: Tregs from blood cultured with allogeneic cells. The CDR3 DNA reads as TGCGCCAGCAGCCAAGACCCGGGGGCGAACACCGGGGAGCTGTTTTTT. Translation: CASSQDPGANTGELFF.